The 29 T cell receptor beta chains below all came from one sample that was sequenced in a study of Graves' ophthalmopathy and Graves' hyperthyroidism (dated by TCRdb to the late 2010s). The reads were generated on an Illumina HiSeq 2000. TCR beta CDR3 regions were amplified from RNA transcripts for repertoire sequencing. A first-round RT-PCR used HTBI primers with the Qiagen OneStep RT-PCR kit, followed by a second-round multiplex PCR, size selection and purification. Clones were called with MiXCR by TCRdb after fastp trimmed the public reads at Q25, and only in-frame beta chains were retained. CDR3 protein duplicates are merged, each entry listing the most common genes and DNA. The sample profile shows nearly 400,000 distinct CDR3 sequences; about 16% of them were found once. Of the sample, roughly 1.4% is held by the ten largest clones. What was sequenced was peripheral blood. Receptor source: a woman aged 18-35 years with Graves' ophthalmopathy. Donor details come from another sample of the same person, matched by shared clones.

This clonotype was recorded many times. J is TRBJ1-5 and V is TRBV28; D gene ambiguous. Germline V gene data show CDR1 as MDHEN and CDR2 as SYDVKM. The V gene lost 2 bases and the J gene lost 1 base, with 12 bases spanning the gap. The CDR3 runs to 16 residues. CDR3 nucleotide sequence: TGTGCCAGCAGTTTAAACAGCGGGAGGAGCAATCAGCCCCAGCATTTT. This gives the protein CASSLNSGRSNQPQHF.

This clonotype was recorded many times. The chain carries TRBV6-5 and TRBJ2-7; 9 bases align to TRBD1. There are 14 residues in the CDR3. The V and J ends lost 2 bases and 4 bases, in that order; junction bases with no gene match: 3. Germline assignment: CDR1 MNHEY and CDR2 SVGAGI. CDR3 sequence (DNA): TGTGCCAGCAGTTACGACAGGGGGGGGTACGAGCAGTACTTC. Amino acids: CASSYDRGGYEQYF.

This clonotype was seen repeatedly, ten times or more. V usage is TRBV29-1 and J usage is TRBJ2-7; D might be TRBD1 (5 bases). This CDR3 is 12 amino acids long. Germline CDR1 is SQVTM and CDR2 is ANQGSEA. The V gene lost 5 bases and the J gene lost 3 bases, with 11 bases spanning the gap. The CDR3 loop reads CSVTDSNYEQYF. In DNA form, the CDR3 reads TGCAGCGTTACAGACAGCAACTACGAGCAGTACTTC.

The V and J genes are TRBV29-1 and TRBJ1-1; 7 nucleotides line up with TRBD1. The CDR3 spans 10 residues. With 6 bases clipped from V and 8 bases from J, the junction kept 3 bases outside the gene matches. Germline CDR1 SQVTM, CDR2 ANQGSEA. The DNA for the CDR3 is TGCAGCGTAATGACAGGGGAAGCTTTCTTT. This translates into CSVMTGEAFF. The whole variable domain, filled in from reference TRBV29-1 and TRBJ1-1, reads SAVISQKPSRDICQRGTSLTIQCQVDSQVTMMFWYRQQPGQSLTLIATANQGSEATYESGFVIDKFPISRPNLTFSTLTVSNMSPEDSSIYLCSVMTGEAFFGQGTRLTVV.

The CDR3, as DNA: TGTGCCAGCAGTAGCCAAGGGGGGCAGGGAGAGACCCAGTACTTC. Protein: CASSSQGGQGETQYF. The rearrangement uses TRBV6-2 or TRBV6-3 and TRBJ2-5; the D gene could be TRBD1 or TRBD2 (6 bases each). Germline CDR1 and CDR2: MNHEY and SVGEGT. V was pared by 5 bases and J by 4 bases, with 17 bases between. This CDR3 is built from 15 residues.

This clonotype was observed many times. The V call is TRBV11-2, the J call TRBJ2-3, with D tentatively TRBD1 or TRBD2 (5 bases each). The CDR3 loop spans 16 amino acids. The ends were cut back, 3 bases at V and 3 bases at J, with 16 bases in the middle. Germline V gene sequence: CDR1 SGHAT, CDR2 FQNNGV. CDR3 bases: TGTGCCAGCAGCTTCGGGACCAGGTGGCGAACAGATACGCAGTATTTT. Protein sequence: CASSFGTRWRTDTQYF. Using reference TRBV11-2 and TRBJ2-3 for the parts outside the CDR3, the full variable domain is EAGVAQSPRYKIIEKRQSVAFWCNPISGHATLYWYQQILGQGPKLLIQFQNNGVVDDSQLPKDRFSAERLKGVDSTLKIQPAKLEDSAVYLCASSFGTRWRTDTQYFGPGTRLTVL.

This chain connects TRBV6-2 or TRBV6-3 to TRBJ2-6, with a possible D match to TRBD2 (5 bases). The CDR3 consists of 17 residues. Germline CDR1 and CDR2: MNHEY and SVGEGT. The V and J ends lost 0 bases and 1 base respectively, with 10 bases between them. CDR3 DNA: TGTGCCAGCAGTTACTCCGACTACTCATCTGGGGCCAACGTCCTGACTTTC. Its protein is CASSYSDYSSGANVLTF.

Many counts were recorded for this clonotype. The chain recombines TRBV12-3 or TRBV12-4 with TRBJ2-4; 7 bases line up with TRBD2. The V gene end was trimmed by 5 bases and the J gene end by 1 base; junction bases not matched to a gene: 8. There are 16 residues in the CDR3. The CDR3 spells CASSPNRGVAKNIQYF. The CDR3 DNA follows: TGTGCCAGCAGTCCCAACCGGGGGGTCGCCAAAAACATTCAGTACTTC.

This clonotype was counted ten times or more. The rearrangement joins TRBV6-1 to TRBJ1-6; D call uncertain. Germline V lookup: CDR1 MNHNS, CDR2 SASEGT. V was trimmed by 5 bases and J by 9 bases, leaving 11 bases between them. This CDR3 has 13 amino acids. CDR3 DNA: TGTGCCAGCAGTCCGGGTTGGAGTTCACCCCTCCACTTT. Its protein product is CASSPGWSSPLHF.

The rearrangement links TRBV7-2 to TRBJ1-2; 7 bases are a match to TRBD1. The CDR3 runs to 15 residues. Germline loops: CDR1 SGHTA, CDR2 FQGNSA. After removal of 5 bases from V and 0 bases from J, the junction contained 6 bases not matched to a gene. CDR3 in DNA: TGTGCCAGCAGCGCCTGGGACAGACCTAACTATGGCTACACCTTC. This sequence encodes CASSAWDRPNYGYTF. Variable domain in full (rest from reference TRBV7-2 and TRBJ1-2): GAGVSQSPSNKVTEKGKDVELRCDPISGHTALYWYRQSLGQGLEFLIYFQGNSAPDKSGLPSDRFSAERTGGSVSTLTIQRTQQEDSAVYLCASSAWDRPNYGYTFGSGTRLTVV.

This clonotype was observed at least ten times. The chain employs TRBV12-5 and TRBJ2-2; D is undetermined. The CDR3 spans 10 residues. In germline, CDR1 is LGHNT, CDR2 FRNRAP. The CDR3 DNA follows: TGTGCCCGGCCTACCGGGGAGCTGTTTTTT. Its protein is CARPTGELFF.

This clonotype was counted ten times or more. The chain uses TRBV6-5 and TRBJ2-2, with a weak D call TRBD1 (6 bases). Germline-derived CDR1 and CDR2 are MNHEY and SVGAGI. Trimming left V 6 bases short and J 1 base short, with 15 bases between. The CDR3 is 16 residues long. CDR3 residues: CASRSTRTVNTGELFF. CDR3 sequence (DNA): TGTGCCAGCAGGTCAACTCGGACAGTGAACACCGGGGAGCTGTTTTTT.

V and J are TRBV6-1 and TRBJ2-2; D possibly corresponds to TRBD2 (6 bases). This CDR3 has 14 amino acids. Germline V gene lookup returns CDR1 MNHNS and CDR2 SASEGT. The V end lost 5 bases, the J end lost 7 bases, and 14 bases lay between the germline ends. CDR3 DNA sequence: TGTGCCAGCAGTCCCCTCGCCGGGGGCGGGGAGCTGTTTTTT. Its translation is CASSPLAGGGELFF.

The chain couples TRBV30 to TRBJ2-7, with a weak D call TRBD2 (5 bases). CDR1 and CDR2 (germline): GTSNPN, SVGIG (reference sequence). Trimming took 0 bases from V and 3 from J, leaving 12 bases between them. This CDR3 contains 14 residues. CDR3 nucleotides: TGTGCCTGGAGTGTACTAGGCACACGCTACGAGCAGTACTTC. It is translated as CAWSVLGTRYEQYF.

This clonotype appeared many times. Here the CDR3 reads CASRGSSETQYF. CDR3 bases: TGTGCCAGCAGGGGCTCGTCGGAGACCCAGTACTTC. The chain is built from TRBV27 and TRBJ2-5; D is undetermined. V was clipped by 6 bases and J by 5 bases, with 10 bases between them. CDR1 is MNHEY, CDR2 SMNVEV, per germline (reference sequence). This CDR3 region has 12 residues.

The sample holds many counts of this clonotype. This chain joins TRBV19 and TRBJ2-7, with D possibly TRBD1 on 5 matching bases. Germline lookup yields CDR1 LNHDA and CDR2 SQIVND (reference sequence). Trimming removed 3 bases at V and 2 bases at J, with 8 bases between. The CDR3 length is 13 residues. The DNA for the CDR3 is TGTGCCAGTAGTATGGGCAGGGCCTACGAGCAGTACTTC. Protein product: CASSMGRAYEQYF. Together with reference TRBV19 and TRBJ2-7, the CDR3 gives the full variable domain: DGGITQSPKYLFRKEGQNVTLSCEQNLNHDAMYWYRQDPGQGLRLIYYSQIVNDFQKGDIAEGYSVSREKKESFPLTVTSAQKNPTAFYLCASSMGRAYEQYFGPGTRLTVT.

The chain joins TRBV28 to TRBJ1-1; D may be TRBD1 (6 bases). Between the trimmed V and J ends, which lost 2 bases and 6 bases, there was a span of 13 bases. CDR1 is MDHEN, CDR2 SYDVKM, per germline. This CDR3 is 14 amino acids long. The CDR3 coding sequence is TGTGCCAGCAGTTTAGGCCCGGGGGCGCCTGAAGCTTTCTTT. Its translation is CASSLGPGAPEAFF.

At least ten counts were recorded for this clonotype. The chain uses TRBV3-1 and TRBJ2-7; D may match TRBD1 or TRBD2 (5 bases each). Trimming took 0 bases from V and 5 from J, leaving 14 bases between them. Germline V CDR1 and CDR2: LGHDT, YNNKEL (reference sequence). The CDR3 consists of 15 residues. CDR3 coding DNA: TGTGCCAGCAGCCAAGATTTGCCGGGGCTGAACGAGCAGTACTTC. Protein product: CASSQDLPGLNEQYF.

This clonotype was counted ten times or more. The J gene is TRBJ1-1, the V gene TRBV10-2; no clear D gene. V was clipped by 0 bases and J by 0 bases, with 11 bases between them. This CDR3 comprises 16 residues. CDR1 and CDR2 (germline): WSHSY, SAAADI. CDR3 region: CASSESWVDMNTEAFF. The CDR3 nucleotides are TGCGCCAGCAGTGAGTCTTGGGTCGATATGAACACTGAAGCTTTCTTT.

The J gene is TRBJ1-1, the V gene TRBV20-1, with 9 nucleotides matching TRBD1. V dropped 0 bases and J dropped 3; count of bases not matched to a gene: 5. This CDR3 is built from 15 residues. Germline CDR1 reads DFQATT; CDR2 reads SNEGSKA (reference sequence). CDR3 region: CSARDPGQGYTEAFF. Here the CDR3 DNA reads TGCAGTGCTAGAGACCCTGGACAGGGGTACACTGAAGCTTTCTTT.

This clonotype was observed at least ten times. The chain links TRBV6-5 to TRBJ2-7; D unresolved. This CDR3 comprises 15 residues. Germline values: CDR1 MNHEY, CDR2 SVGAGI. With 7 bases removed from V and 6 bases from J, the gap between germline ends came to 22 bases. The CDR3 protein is CASIRALTSPGEQYF. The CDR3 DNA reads TGTGCCAGCATACGGGCCCTAACTTCCCCGGGCGAGCAGTACTTC.

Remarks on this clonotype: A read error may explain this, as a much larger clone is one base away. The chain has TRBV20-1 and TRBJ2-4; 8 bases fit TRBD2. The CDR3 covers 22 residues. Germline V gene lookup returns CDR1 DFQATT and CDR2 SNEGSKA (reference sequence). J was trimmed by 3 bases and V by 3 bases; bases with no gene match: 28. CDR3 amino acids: CSARSAAPGLEGGARNKNIQYF. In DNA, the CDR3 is TGCAGTGCTAGGAGTGCAGCCCCGGGACTAGAGGGAGGGGCTCGTAACAAAAACATTCAGTACTTC.

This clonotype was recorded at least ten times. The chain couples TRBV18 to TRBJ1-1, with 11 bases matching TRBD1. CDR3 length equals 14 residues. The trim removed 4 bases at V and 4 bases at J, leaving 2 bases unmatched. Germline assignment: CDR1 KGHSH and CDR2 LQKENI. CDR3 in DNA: TGTGCCAGCTCACGCGGGACAGGGGGCACTGAAGCTTTCTTT. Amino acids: CASSRGTGGTEAFF.

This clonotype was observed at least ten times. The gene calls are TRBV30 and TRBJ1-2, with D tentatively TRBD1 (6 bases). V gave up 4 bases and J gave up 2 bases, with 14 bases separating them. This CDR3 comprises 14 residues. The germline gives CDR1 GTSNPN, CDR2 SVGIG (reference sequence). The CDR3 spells CAWTNLGQNYGYTF. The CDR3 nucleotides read TGTGCCTGGACAAATCTCGGACAGAACTATGGCTACACCTTC.

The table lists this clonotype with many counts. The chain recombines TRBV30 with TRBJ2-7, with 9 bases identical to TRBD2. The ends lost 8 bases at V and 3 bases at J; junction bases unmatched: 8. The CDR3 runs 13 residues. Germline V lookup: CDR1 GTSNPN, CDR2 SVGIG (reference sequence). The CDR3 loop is CAGGLASYYEQYF. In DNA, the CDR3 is TGTGCCGGGGGACTAGCCTCTTACTACGAGCAGTACTTC.

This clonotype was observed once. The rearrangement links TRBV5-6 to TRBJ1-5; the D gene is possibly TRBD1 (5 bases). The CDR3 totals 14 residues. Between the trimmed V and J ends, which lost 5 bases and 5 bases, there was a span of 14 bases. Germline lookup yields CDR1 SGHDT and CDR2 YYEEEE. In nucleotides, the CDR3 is TGTGCCAGCAGAGCCCTTCAGGGCGATCAGCCCCAGCATTTT. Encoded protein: CASRALQGDQPQHF.

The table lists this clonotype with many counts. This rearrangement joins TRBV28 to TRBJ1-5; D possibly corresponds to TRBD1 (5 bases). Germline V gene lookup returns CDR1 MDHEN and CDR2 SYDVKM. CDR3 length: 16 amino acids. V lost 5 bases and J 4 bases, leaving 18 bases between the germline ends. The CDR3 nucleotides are TGTGCCAGCAGTGTCCGACAGCCCGTTCCTAATCAGCCCCAGCATTTT. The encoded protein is CASSVRQPVPNQPQHF. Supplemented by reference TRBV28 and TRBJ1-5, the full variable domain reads DVKVTQSSRYLVKRTGEKVFLECVQDMDHENMFWYRQDPGLGLRLIYFSYDVKMKEKGDIPEGYSVSREKKERFSLILESASTNQTSMYLCASSVRQPVPNQPQHFGDGTRLSIL.

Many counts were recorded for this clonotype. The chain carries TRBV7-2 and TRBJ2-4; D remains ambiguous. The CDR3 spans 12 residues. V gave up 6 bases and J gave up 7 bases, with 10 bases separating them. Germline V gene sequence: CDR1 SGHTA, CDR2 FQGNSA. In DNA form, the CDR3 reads TGTGCCAGCAGGGCGCAGGAGAACATTCAGTACTTC. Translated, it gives CASRAQENIQYF.

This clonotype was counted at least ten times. The DNA of the CDR3 is TGCAGTGCTAGATTCCTCAGCCGGAATTCACCCCTCCACTTT. This sequence encodes CSARFLSRNSPLHF. The chain recombines TRBV20-1 with TRBJ1-6; D is ambiguous. Deletions cut 2 bases from V and 7 bases from J, with 12 bases between. This CDR3 contains 14 residues. Germline V CDR1 and CDR2: DFQATT, SNEGSKA (reference sequence).